The table lists the clone carrying this T cell receptor beta chain with a few counts. In the authors' workflow: Reference gene primer amplification yielded estimated nucleated cell counts. Profiling relied on immunoSEQ multiplex PCR, and the TCRdb table lists in-frame clones only, not all of them. V and J calls and clone size come straight from that table; D and trimming were deduced from the DNA. The data contain 150,000 to 200,000 clones, more than 85% of them singletons. This sample was taken from a study of blood T cell repertoires in COVID-19. About the research overall: Samples taken during acute and convalescent COVID-19 were collected in the United States, Italy and Spain. T cells, B-cell-depleted T cells, or PBMCs provided the cDNA or gDNA that served as material.

The germline CDR1 and CDR2 sequences are MDHEN and SYDVKM. The CDR3 sequence is 14 residues long. V was pared by 4 bases and J by 5 bases, with 14 bases between. Sequencing was done on a sample of peripheral blood. The TCR sequence derives from a man between 65 and 85 years old with active or convalescent COVID-19. The chain couples TRBV28 to TRBJ1-1; possibly TRBD1 for D (6 bases). This chain's CDR3 is CASSSNRAGTEAFF. The DNA of the CDR3 is TGTGCCAGCAGTTCGAACAGGGCCGGGACTGAAGCTTTCTTT.